These 29 T cell receptor beta chains originate from one sample sequenced in a study of cytomegalovirus exposure and HLA in healthy donors. PCR was performed using 60 Vbeta and 13 Jbeta primers. The assay was immunoSEQ multiplex PCR, and TCRdb's table has in-frame clones only and misses some. The table includes roughly 160,000 clones, about 80% detected once. Sequenced sample: PBMCs. All receptors come from a young man in good health and CMV-seronegative.

This chain joins TRBV6-5 and TRBJ1-1; D not certain. Germline CDR1 MNHEY, CDR2 SVGAGI. V dropped 6 bases and J dropped 10 bases, with 15 bases sitting between them. The CDR3 loop spans 12 amino acids. In nucleotides, the CDR3 is TGTGCCAGCAGGGAGGAGGGCGGAGCAGCTTTCTTT. This codes for CASREEGGAAFF.

The chain combines TRBV27 with TRBJ2-5, with TRBD1 matching 8 bases. With 6 bases clipped from V and 1 base from J, the junction kept 7 bases outside the gene matches. The CDR3 is 15 amino acids. Per germline, CDR1 MNHEY and CDR2 SMNVEV (reference sequence). The CDR3 region has the DNA TGTGCCAGCAGGTCTAACAGGGGGTCCCAAGAGACCCAGTACTTC. It translates to CASRSNRGSQETQYF.

This chain uses TRBV9 with TRBJ1-3; weak D call: TRBD1 (6 bases). The length of the CDR3 is 19 residues. V dropped 1 base and J dropped 1 base, with 21 bases sitting between them. Germline CDR1 is SGDLS and CDR2 is YYNGEE. In DNA, the CDR3 is TGTGCCAGCAGCGTAAGTGGGGGGGGCCAGGGAGGATCTGGAAACACCATATATTTT. Translation gives CASSVSGGGQGGSGNTIYF. Looking up the rest from reference TRBV9 and TRBJ1-3 gives the full variable domain: DSGVTQTPKHLITATGQRVTLRCSPRSGDLSVYWYQQSLDQGLQFLIQYYNGEERAKGNILERFSAQQFPDLHSELNLSSLELGDSALYFCASSVSGGGQGGSGNTIYFGEGSWLTVV.

The V gene is TRBV9, the J gene TRBJ2-5; D perhaps matches TRBD2 (5 bases). The assigned J gene may be wrong: the sequence end matches TRBJ2-7 better. This CDR3 has 14 amino acids. Germline CDR1 and CDR2: SGDLS and YYNGEE. The DNA for the CDR3 is TGTGCCAGCAGCCCAGAGGACTCGCCCTACGAGCAGTACTTC. Translated, it gives CASSPEDSPYEQYF.

CDR3 DNA: TGTGCCAGCCAAGGACACACAGATGAAAAACTGTTTTTT. Amino acids: CASQGHTDEKLFF. The chain combines TRBV28 with TRBJ1-4; tentatively, D is TRBD1 (5 bases). The length of the CDR3 is 13 residues. V lost 8 bases to trimming and J lost 6 bases, with 13 bases between them. The germline CDR1 and CDR2 sequences are MDHEN and SYDVKM. Complete variable domain (other parts from reference TRBV28 and TRBJ1-4): DVKVTQSSRYLVKRTGEKVFLECVQDMDHENMFWYRQDPGLGLRLIYFSYDVKMKEKGDIPEGYSVSREKKERFSLILESASTNQTSMYLCASQGHTDEKLFFGSGTQLSVL.

CDR3 DNA sequence: TGTGCCAGCAGTTTAAGGGCAGCGGGGGGGAACACCGGGGAGCTGTTTTTT. The encoded protein is CASSLRAAGGNTGELFF. The chain links TRBV27 to TRBJ2-2; 9 nucleotides match TRBD2. This CDR3 spans 17 amino acids. Germline trimming cut 2 bases from V and 1 base from J; bases unmatched to any gene: 5. Germline V CDR1 and CDR2: MNHEY, SMNVEV (reference sequence).

The V call is TRBV2, the J call TRBJ2-3, with TRBD2 identical over 14 bases. V shed 2 bases and J 2 bases; nucleotides not matched to a gene: 6. The CDR3 spans 18 residues. Germline CDR1 SNHLY, CDR2 FYNNEI. In DNA form, the CDR3 reads TGTGCCAGCAGTGAACCAAGGACTAGCGGGGGGCACACAGATACGCAGTATTTT. Protein: CASSEPRTSGGHTDTQYF.

J is TRBJ2-3 and V is TRBV9; weak D call: TRBD2 (6 bases). From germline, CDR1 is SGDLS and CDR2 YYNGEE. The CDR3 is made up of 16 amino acids. V was cut by 1 base and J by 0 bases, with 12 bases left in between. CDR3 nucleotide sequence: TGTGCCAGCAGCGTAAACGCGGGATCTAGCACAGATACGCAGTATTTT. Its translation is CASSVNAGSSTDTQYF. Based on the CDR3 plus reference TRBV9 and TRBJ2-3, the full variable domain is DSGVTQTPKHLITATGQRVTLRCSPRSGDLSVYWYQQSLDQGLQFLIQYYNGEERAKGNILERFSAQQFPDLHSELNLSSLELGDSALYFCASSVNAGSSTDTQYFGPGTRLTVL.

The chain carries TRBV28 and TRBJ2-7; a weak D match, TRBD1 (6 bases). Trimming shortened V by 2 bases and J by 6 bases, and 11 bases separated the two germline ends. Germline values: CDR1 MDHEN, CDR2 SYDVKM. The CDR3 is made up of 13 amino acids. This CDR3 reads CASSLRGNFEQYF. Written as DNA, the CDR3 is TGTGCCAGCAGTTTAAGGGGGAACTTCGAGCAGTACTTC.

In its sample, this clone was seen once. V and J are TRBV27 and TRBJ2-1; 10 nucleotides agree with TRBD2. Germline CDR1 and CDR2: MNHEY and SMNVEV (reference sequence). V lost 5 bases to trimming and J lost 3 bases; unmatched junction nucleotides: 7. This CDR3 region has 16 residues. The CDR3, as DNA: TGTGCCAGCAGTACCCGGACTAGCGGTCTCTACAATGAGCAGTTCTTC. Its translation: CASSTRTSGLYNEQFF.

J is TRBJ1-3 and V is TRBV9; TRBD1 aligns across 8 bases. From germline, CDR1 is SGDLS and CDR2 YYNGEE. With V trimmed by 3 bases and J by 4 bases, 6 bases remained unmatched. The length of the CDR3 is 15 residues. Written as DNA, the CDR3 is TGTGCCAGCAGCGCTAGACAGGGGTCGGGAAACACCATATATTTT. It yields the protein CASSARQGSGNTIYF.

CDR3 loop: CASSQLGLFNTEAFF. CDR3 nucleotide sequence: TGCGCCAGCAGCCAATTGGGACTTTTTAACACTGAAGCTTTCTTT. The rearrangement uses TRBV4-1 and TRBJ1-1, with D possibly being TRBD1 (5 bases). The CDR3 is 15 amino acids. V lost 2 bases to trimming and J lost 2 bases, with 12 bases between them. Looked up from germline, CDR1 is MGHRA and CDR2 is YSYEKL.

The rearrangement links TRBV15 to TRBJ2-4; TRBD1 aligns across 8 bases. CDR1 and CDR2 (germline): LNHNV, YYDKDF (reference sequence). V shed 2 bases and J 6 bases; nucleotides not matched to a gene: 9. The CDR3 totals 16 residues. CDR3: CATSRLEGQGRNIQYF. The CDR3 coding sequence is TGTGCCACCAGCAGACTAGAAGGACAGGGTCGAAACATTCAGTACTTC.

V and J are TRBV6-5 and TRBJ2-3, with 7 bases identical to TRBD1. The CDR3 spans 15 residues. After removal of 8 bases from V and 2 bases from J, the junction contained 10 bases not matched to a gene. Germline V CDR1 and CDR2: MNHEY, SVGAGI. CDR3 DNA: TGTGCCAGCGGCCAACAGGGGCGGGCCACAGATACGCAGTATTTT. It codes for CASGQQGRATDTQYF.

The CDR3 protein is CASSLRGGYGYTF. The CDR3 DNA sequence: TGTGCCAGCAGTTTAAGGGGGGGCTATGGCTACACCTTC. The chain employs TRBV28 and TRBJ1-2; a weak D match, TRBD1 (6 bases). Looked up from germline, CDR1 is MDHEN and CDR2 is SYDVKM. Trimming removed 2 bases at V and 4 bases at J, with 8 bases between. The CDR3 is made up of 13 amino acids.

The chain joins TRBV7-2 to TRBJ1-6, with 8 bases aligning to TRBD1. The CDR3 has 18 amino acids. The ends lost 5 bases at V and 7 bases at J; junction bases unmatched: 16. Germline CDR1 is SGHTA and CDR2 is FQGNSA. As DNA, the CDR3 is TGTGCCAGCAGCCCTTACCTTGGGGGACAGGACCTCAATTCACCCCTCCACTTT. Translation: CASSPYLGGQDLNSPLHF.

The chain is built from TRBV6-4 and TRBJ2-5; possibly TRBD1 for D (6 bases). The germline V gene has CDR1 MRHNA and CDR2 SNTAGT. CDR3 size: 15 residues. The germline V and J ends were trimmed by 6 bases and 5 bases, with 19 bases remaining between them. The CDR3 region has the DNA TGTGCCAGCAGCCCCCTTGTAGGGGGACGGGAGACCCAGTACTTC. Amino acids: CASSPLVGGRETQYF.

V gene TRBV4-1 combines with J gene TRBJ2-1; possibly TRBD2 for D (6 bases). The V gene's germline CDR1 is MGHRA and CDR2 YSYEKL. V lost 8 bases and J 4 bases, leaving 21 bases between the germline ends. CDR3 size: 16 residues. CDR3 coding DNA: TGCGCCAGCGCCAGCAAACTAGCCGCGCCTTACAATGAGCAGTTCTTC. It specifies CASASKLAAPYNEQFF.

The J gene is TRBJ1-6, the V gene TRBV27, with D maybe TRBD1 (6 bases). The V gene lost 6 bases and the J gene lost 7 bases, with 13 bases spanning the gap. The CDR3 length is 14 residues. CDR1 and CDR2 (germline): MNHEY, SMNVEV (reference sequence). Here the CDR3 reads CASSPDSKNSPLHF. The CDR3, as DNA: TGTGCCAGCAGCCCGGACAGCAAAAATTCACCCCTCCACTTT.

This clone was counted only a few times. The chain joins TRBV29-1 to TRBJ2-1; D is unresolved. Trimming removed 3 bases at V and 0 bases at J, with 6 bases between. There are 13 residues in the CDR3. Germline V CDR1 and CDR2: SQVTM, ANQGSEA. CDR3 protein: CSVDWSSYNEQFF. The CDR3 DNA sequence: TGCAGCGTTGACTGGAGCTCCTACAATGAGCAGTTCTTC.

The CDR3 bases are TGTGCCAGCAGTGAAGCCTCCGGAGGGGTTGAGAATGAAAAACTGTTTTTT. Encoded protein: CASSEASGGVENEKLFF. This chain connects TRBV2 to TRBJ1-4; D perhaps matches TRBD1 (5 bases). The germline V and J ends were trimmed by 0 bases and 5 bases, with 16 bases remaining between them. This CDR3 region has 17 residues. Germline lookup yields CDR1 SNHLY and CDR2 FYNNEI.

CDR3 region: CASSFLDGEAFF. As DNA, the CDR3 is TGTGCCAGCAGTTTTCTAGACGGTGAAGCTTTCTTT. The chain is built from TRBV6-5 and TRBJ1-1; D uncertain. The CDR3 loop spans 12 amino acids. The germline V gene encodes CDR1 MNHEY and CDR2 SVGAGI. V dropped 4 bases and J dropped 7 bases, with 10 bases sitting between them.

The gene calls are TRBV7-8 and TRBJ2-2, with a tentative D call TRBD1 (6 bases). The CDR3 is 16 amino acids. CDR1 is SGHVS and CDR2 is FQNEAQ in the germline V gene. Between the trimmed V and J ends, which lost 2 bases and 1 base, there was a span of 11 bases. The CDR3 DNA reads as TGTGCCAGCAGCTTAAATGGCAGGGGGAACACCGGGGAGCTGTTTTTT. Its translation: CASSLNGRGNTGELFF. The full variable domain, rest sourced from reference TRBV7-8 and TRBJ2-2, is GAGVSQSPRYKVAKRGQDVALRCDPISGHVSLFWYQQALGQGPEFLTYFQNEAQLDKSGLPSDRFFAERPEGSVSTLKIQRTQQEDSAVYLCASSLNGRGNTGELFFGEGSRLTVL.

This rearrangement joins TRBV9 to TRBJ2-6, with D uncertain. CDR1 is SGDLS, CDR2 YYNGEE, per germline. The CDR3 length is 14 residues. Between the trimmed V and J ends, which lost 5 bases and 0 bases, there was a span of 6 bases. The CDR3 protein is CASSMASGANVLTF. In DNA form, the CDR3 reads TGTGCCAGCAGTATGGCCTCTGGGGCCAACGTCCTGACTTTC.

J is TRBJ2-2 and V is TRBV5-4, with D possibly being TRBD2 (6 bases). The CDR3 contains 15 residues. The V end lost 4 bases, the J end lost 5 bases, and 15 bases lay between the germline ends. In germline, CDR1 is SGHNT, CDR2 YYREEE (reference sequence). This CDR3 reads CASSGAMGGTGELFF. The CDR3 nucleotides are TGTGCCAGCAGCGGAGCGATGGGAGGAACCGGGGAGCTGTTTTTT.

This chain connects TRBV2 to TRBJ1-6, with 7 bases fitting TRBD1. Trimming cost V 8 bases and J 7 bases; bases outside gene matches: 8. Germline CDR1 SNHLY, CDR2 FYNNEI. This CDR3 contains 14 residues. The CDR3: CASGKDRNNSPLHF. The CDR3 DNA follows: TGTGCCAGCGGAAAGGACAGGAACAATTCACCCCTCCACTTT. Together with reference TRBV2 and TRBJ1-6, the CDR3 gives the full variable domain: EPEVTQTPSHQVTQMGQEVILRCVPISNHLYFYWYRQILGQKVEFLVSFYNNEISEKSEIFDDQFSVERPDGSNFTLKIRSTKLEDSAMYFCASGKDRNNSPLHFGNGTRLTVT.

The chain couples TRBV19 to TRBJ2-2, with 9 bases aligning to TRBD1. Germline lookup yields CDR1 LNHDA and CDR2 SQIVND (reference sequence). Trimming removed 7 bases from V and 5 bases from J; junction bases left unmatched: 5. CDR3 length: 14 amino acids. CDR3 amino acids: CASTRQGGTGELFF. The CDR3 DNA reads TGTGCCAGTACGCGACAGGGGGGGACCGGGGAGCTGTTTTTT.

V is TRBV5-1 and J is TRBJ2-7, with 7 bases matching TRBD2. Germline CDR1 SGHRS, CDR2 YFSETQ. This CDR3 contains 14 residues. V lost 6 bases and J lost 2; bases outside the gene matches: 8. DNA for the CDR3: TGCGCCAGCAAATACGAGCGGGGACCCTACGAGCAGTACTTC. Translating gives CASKYERGPYEQYF.

V usage is TRBV6-5 and J usage is TRBJ1-5; weak D call: TRBD1 (5 bases). Germline V gene sequence: CDR1 MNHEY, CDR2 SVGAGI. The V gene lost 7 bases and the J gene lost 6 bases, with 13 bases spanning the gap. This CDR3 spans 13 amino acids. In DNA form, the CDR3 reads TGTGCCAGCACCCGCGGGGGTGGTCAGCCCCAGCATTTT. It translates to CASTRGGGQPQHF.